These T cell receptor beta chains were read from a single sample in a study of blood T cell repertoires in COVID-19. Sequenced by immunoSEQ multiplex PCR; TCRdb stores in-frame clones only, minus some. The sample includes 110,000 to 150,000 clones, more than 80% seen only once; the top ten take about 10%. Specimen: peripheral blood. The source of these receptors is a woman of 80 years or more with acute or convalescent COVID-19. Each CDR3 is given with its conserved first and last residue. D genes are given only for firm matches. The size of a clone is reported for some rows only, either as once, few or many, or as a class for expanded clones.

size: .; J: TRBJ1-2; D: .; V: TRBV5-1; CDR3: CASTPGTSYGYTF; DNA: TGCGCCAGCACCCCTGGGACTAGTTATGGCTACACCTTC
size: .; J: TRBJ2-4; D: TRBD1; V: TRBV11-2; CDR3: CASSLDWGQIAKNIQYF; DNA: TGTGCCAGCAGCCTCGATTGGGGACAGATAGCCAAAAACATTCAGTACTTC
size: .; J: TRBJ2-7; D: TRBD1; V: TRBV6-2/TRBV6-3; CDR3: CASSYGQGAYEQYF; DNA: TGTGCCAGCAGTTACGGGCAGGGGGCCTACGAGCAGTACTTC
size: .; J: TRBJ1-2; D: TRBD1; V: TRBV10-3; CDR3: CAISTTNRGLGYGYTF; DNA: TGTGCCATCAGTACAACAAACAGGGGGCTTGGCTATGGCTACACCTTC
size: few; J: TRBJ1-2; D: .; V: TRBV25-1; CDR3: CASSEVGGGYTF; DNA: TGTGCCAGCAGTGAGGTAGGAGGTGGCTACACCTTC
size: once; J: TRBJ1-4; D: TRBD1; V: TRBV7-2; CDR3: CASSPDRGNEKLFF; DNA: TGTGCCAGCAGCCCAGACAGGGGTAATGAAAAACTGTTTTTT
size: .; J: TRBJ2-1; D: .; V: TRBV7-9; CDR3: CASSKGPGGSYNEQFF; DNA: TGTGCCAGCAGTAAGGGCCCTGGGGGGTCCTACAATGAGCAGTTCTTC
size: .; J: TRBJ1-2; D: .; V: TRBV6-5; CDR3: CASSPTVYYGYTF; DNA: TGTGCCAGCAGTCCGACAGTTTACTATGGCTACACCTTC
size: .; J: TRBJ1-2; D: TRBD1; V: TRBV5-1; CDR3: CASSDRDGPNYGYTF; DNA: TGCGCCAGCAGCGACAGGGACGGACCCAACTATGGCTACACCTTC
size: once; J: TRBJ1-5; D: .; V: TRBV10-3; CDR3: CAISQGVGNQPQHF; DNA: TGTGCCATCTCCCAGGGCGTTGGCAATCAGCCCCAGCATTTT